This TCR beta chain was observed in a study of blood T cell repertoires in COVID-19. How the authors handled the data: Reference gene primer amplification yielded estimated nucleated cell counts. Method: immunoSEQ multiplex PCR; TCRdb's copy keeps in-frame clones and lacks some. V, J and clone size reflect that table, while D and trimming were determined from the DNA. The data contain some 230,000 clones, more than 65% of them singletons. The receptor's source is a woman aged 60-75 years with acute or convalescent COVID-19. The sequenced sample was peripheral blood.

CDR3 loop: CASSSLRGTALNGYTF. For the CDR3, the DNA is TGTGCCAGCAGCTCTTTAAGAGGGACAGCTCTGAATGGCTACACCTTC. The chain employs TRBV7-9 and TRBJ1-2, with TRBD1 identical over 7 bases. The germline CDR1 and CDR2 sequences are SEHNR and FQNEAQ (reference sequence). The CDR3 totals 16 residues. V trimming: 4 bases; J trimming: 6 bases; junction bases outside the gene matches: 14.